The source of this TCR beta chain is a study of blood T cell repertoires in COVID-19. Germline-derived CDR1 and CDR2 are LNHDA and SQIVND (reference sequence). Trimming pared 3 bases from V and 0 bases from J, leaving 6 bases between. The CDR3 loop spans 15 amino acids. In the authors' methods: Amplification of reference gene primers was used by the study to estimate nucleated cell counts. Clones were read by immunoSEQ multiplex PCR, and TCRdb kept only the in-frame ones, dropping some. The V and J calls and the clone size are those of that table, but D and trimming were determined from the DNA. The data show some 90,000 clones, roughly 80% seen once.

The source of this sequence is a man between 70 and 80 years old with active or convalescent COVID-19. This chain links TRBV19 with TRBJ2-6; D unresolved. Sequencing was carried out using peripheral blood. CDR3 bases: TGTGCCAGTAGTATCTGGAGCTCTGGGGCCAACGTCCTGACTTTC. It encodes CASSIWSSGANVLTF.